This is a list of T cell receptor beta chains from one sample in a study. Using its own MiXCR run on the 5' RACE reads, TCRdb lists one record per CDR3 protein. The sample shows tens of thousands of distinct CDR3 sequences, 25% to 30% of them seen only once. The sample consisted of naive CD4+ T cells sorted from blood. These TCRs come from a female donor with breast cancer. The CDR3 runs from the conserved cysteine through the conserved F or W. A D gene is named only where the DNA matches it firmly. Not all rows give a size; the values are once, few, many and, for expanded clones, a class.

j_call v_call clone_size d_call cdr3_aa cdr3_nt
TRBJ2-5 TRBV4-2 NA TRBD2 CASSQGLLSGSNEETQYF TGTGCCAGCAGCCAAGGCCTATTGAGCGGGAGTAACGAAGAGACCCAGTACTTC
TRBJ2-5 TRBV5-1 medium-sized TRBD1 CASSTAGTGGETQYF TGCGCCAGCAGCACGGCCGGGACAGGGGGAGAGACCCAGTACTTC
TRBJ1-1 TRBV11-2 few NA CASSLRLPGQEEAFF TGTGCCAGCAGCCTTCGCCTGCCGGGACAAGAAGAAGCTTTCTTT
TRBJ2-7 TRBV5-4 few TRBD1 CASSFQGANTYEQYF TGTGCCAGCAGCTTCCAGGGGGCTAATACATACGAGCAGTACTTC
TRBJ1-2 TRBV6-5 few NA CASSYMARTAQSYGYTF TGTGCCAGCAGTTATATGGCACGCACAGCCCAGAGCTATGGCTACACCTTC
TRBJ1-6 TRBV7-2 few NA CASSLVGGLLHF TGTGCCAGCAGCTTAGTCGGCGGGCTCCTCCACTTT
TRBJ1-1 TRBV20-1 NA TRBD1 CSAWTGETEAFF TGCAGTGCTTGGACAGGGGAGACTGAAGCTTTCTTT
TRBJ1-1 TRBV15 NA NA CATSIGLGIGTEAFF TGTGCCACCAGCATTGGATTGGGGATCGGCACTGAAGCTTTCTTT
TRBJ2-1 TRBV15 NA TRBD2 CATSRVRLAGGSFYNEQFF TGTGCCACCAGCAGAGTGAGGCTAGCGGGAGGGAGCTTCTACAATGAGCAGTTCTTC
TRBJ2-1 TRBV9 NA NA CASSVVSAGGDEFF TGTGCCAGCAGCGTAGTTTCAGCAGGGGGGGATGAGTTCTTC
TRBJ2-5 TRBV7-3 NA TRBD2 CASSRFGAGEQETQYF TGTGCCAGCAGCCGCTTTGGAGCGGGAGAACAAGAGACCCAGTACTTC
TRBJ1-2 TRBV6-5 NA NA CASTGASNYGYTF TGTGCCAGCACAGGGGCGTCTAACTATGGCTACACCTTC
TRBJ2-7 TRBV7-9 NA TRBD2 CASSSLGTPPGLGFYEQYF TGTGCCAGCAGCAGCCTTGGGACACCCCCGGGACTAGGGTTCTACGAGCAGTACTTC
TRBJ2-2 TRBV18 few TRBD1 CASSPRDSPTGELFF TGTGCCAGCTCACCCAGGGACAGCCCCACCGGGGAGCTGTTTTTT
TRBJ2-1 TRBV29-1 few NA CSVEVTGGVYNEQFF TGCAGCGTTGAAGTAACAGGGGGGGTTTACAATGAGCAGTTCTTC
TRBJ2-1 TRBV4-1 NA NA CASSQDSLGIYVNEQFF TGCGCCAGCAGCCAAGATTCTTTAGGGATATATGTCAATGAGCAGTTCTTC